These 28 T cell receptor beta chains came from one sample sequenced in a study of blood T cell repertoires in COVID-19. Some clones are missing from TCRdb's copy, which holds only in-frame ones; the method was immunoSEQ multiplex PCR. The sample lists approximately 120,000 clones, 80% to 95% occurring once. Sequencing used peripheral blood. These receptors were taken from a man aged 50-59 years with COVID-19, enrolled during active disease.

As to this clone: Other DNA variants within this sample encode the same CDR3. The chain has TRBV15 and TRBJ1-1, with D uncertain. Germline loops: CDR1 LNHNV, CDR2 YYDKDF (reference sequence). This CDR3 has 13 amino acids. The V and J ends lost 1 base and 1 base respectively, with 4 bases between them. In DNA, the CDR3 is TGTGCCACCAGCAGAGCGGGGAACACTGAAGCTTTCTTT. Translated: CATSRAGNTEAFF. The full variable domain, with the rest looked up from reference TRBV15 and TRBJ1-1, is DAMVIQNPRYQVTQFGKPVTLSCSQTLNHNVMYWYQQKSSQAPKLLFHYYDKDFNNEADTPDNFQSRRPNTSFCFLDIRSPGLGDTAMYLCATSRAGNTEAFFGQGTRLTVV.

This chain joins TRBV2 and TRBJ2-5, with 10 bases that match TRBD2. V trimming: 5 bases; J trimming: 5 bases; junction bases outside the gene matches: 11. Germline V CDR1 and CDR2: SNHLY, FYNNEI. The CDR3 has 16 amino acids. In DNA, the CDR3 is TGTGCCAGCAGTCGATCCAGCGGGAGGGTGGGGGAGACCCAGTACTTC. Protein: CASSRSSGRVGETQYF. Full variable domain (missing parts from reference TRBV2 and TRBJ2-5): EPEVTQTPSHQVTQMGQEVILRCVPISNHLYFYWYRQILGQKVEFLVSFYNNEISEKSEIFDDQFSVERPDGSNFTLKIRSTKLEDSAMYFCASSRSSGRVGETQYFGPGTRLLVL.

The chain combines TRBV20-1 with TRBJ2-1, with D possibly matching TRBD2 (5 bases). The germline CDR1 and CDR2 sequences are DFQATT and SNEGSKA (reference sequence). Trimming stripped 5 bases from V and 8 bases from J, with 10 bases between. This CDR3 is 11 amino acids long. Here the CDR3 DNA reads TGCAGTGCTTCCATCGGGGATGAGCAGTTCTTC. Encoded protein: CSASIGDEQFF.

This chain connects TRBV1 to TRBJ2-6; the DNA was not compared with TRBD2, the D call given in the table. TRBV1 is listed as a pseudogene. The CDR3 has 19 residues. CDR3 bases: TGCACCAGCAGCCTGACCATAGCGGGAGGGCCGACTGGGGCCAACGTCCTGACTTTC. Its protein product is CTSSLTIAGGPTGANVLTF.

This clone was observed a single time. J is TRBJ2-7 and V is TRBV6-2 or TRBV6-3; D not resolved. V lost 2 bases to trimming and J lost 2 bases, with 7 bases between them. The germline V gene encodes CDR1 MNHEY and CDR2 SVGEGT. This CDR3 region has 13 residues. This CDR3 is CASSYTSAYEQYF. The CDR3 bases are TGTGCCAGCAGTTACACCTCAGCCTACGAGCAGTACTTC.

CDR3 loop: CSASGQARFNYGYTF. CDR3 coding DNA: TGCAGTGCTAGTGGGCAGGCCCGCTTTAACTATGGCTACACCTTC. This chain uses TRBV20-1 with TRBJ1-2; D not certain. The CDR3 runs 15 residues. Germline V gene lookup returns CDR1 DFQATT and CDR2 SNEGSKA (reference sequence). Trimming took off 3 bases at V and 1 base at J, with 15 bases between the two ends.

CDR3 protein: CATSDQTGFGYTF. As DNA, the CDR3 is TGTGCCACCAGTGACCAGACAGGGTTTGGCTACACCTTC. This rearrangement joins TRBV24-1 to TRBJ1-2; 7 bases line up with TRBD1. The CDR3 has 13 residues. Germline values: CDR1 KGHDR, CDR2 SFDVKD. Trimming took 4 bases from V and 7 from J; bases not matched to a gene: 5.

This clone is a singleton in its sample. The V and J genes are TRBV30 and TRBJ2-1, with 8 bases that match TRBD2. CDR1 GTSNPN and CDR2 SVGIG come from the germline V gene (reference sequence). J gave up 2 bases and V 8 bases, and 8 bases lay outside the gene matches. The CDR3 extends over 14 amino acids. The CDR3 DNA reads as TGTGCCCGGGAGGCGGGAGGCGCCTACAATGAGCAGTTCTTC. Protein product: CAREAGGAYNEQFF.

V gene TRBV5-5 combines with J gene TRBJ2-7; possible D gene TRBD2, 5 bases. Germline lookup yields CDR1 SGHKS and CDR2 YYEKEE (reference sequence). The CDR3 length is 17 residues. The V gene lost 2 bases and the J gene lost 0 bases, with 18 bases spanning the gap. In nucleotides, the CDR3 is TGTGCCAGCAGCTTTATAACCCGGACTCCAAGCTCCTACGAGCAGTACTTC. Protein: CASSFITRTPSSYEQYF.

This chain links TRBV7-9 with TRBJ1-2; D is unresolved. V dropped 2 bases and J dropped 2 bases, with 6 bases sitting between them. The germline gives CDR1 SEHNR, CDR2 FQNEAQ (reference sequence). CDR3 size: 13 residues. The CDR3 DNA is TGTGCCAGCAGCTTAAACAAGAACTATGGCTACACCTTC. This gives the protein CASSLNKNYGYTF.

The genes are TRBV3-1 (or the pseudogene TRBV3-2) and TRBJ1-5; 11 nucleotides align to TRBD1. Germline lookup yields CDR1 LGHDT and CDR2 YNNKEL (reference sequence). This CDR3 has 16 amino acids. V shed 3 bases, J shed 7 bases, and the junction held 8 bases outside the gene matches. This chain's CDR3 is CASSQAGTGGEQPQHF. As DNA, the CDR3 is TGTGCCAGCAGCCAGGCCGGGACAGGGGGAGAGCAGCCCCAGCATTTT.

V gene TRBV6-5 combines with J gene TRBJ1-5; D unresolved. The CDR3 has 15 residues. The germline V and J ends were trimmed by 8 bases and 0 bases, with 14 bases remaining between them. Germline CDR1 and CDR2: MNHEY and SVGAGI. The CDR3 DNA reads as TGTGCCAGCGCCACTCCCGTTTATAGCAATCAGCCCCAGCATTTT. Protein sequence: CASATPVYSNQPQHF.

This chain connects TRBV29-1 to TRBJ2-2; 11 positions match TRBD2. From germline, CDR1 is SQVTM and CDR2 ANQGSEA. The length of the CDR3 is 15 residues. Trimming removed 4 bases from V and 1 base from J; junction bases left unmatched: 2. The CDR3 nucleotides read TGCAGCGTTGTACTAGCGGGGGTGAACACCGGGGAGCTGTTTTTT. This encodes CSVVLAGVNTGELFF.

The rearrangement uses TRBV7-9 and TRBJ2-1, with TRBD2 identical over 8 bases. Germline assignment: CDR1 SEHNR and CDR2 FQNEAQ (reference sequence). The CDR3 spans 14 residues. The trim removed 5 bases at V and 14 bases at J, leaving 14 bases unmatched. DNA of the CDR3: TGTGCCAGCAGCCCCCCGCTAGCGGGTGGTGGAAAGTTCTTC. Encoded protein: CASSPPLAGGGKFF.

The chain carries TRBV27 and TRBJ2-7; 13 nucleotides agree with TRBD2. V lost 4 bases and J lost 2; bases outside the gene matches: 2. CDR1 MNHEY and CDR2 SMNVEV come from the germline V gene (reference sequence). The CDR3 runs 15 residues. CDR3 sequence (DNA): TGTGCCAGCAGTTCTGGGACTAGCGGGACCTACGAGCAGTACTTC. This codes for CASSSGTSGTYEQYF.

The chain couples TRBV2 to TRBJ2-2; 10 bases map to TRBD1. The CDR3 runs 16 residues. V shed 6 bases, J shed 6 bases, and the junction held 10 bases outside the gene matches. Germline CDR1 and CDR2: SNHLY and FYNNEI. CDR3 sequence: CASSGGTGAFSGELFF. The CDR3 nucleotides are TGTGCCAGCAGCGGCGGGACAGGGGCTTTCTCCGGGGAGCTGTTTTTT.

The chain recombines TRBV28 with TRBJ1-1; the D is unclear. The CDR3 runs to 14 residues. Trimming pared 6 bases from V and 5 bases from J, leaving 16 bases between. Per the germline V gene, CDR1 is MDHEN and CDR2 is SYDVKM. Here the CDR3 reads CASSYLAAETEAFF. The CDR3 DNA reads TGTGCCAGCAGCTATCTGGCGGCTGAGACTGAAGCTTTCTTT. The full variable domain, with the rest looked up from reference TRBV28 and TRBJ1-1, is DVKVTQSSRYLVKRTGEKVFLECVQDMDHENMFWYRQDPGLGLRLIYFSYDVKMKEKGDIPEGYSVSREKKERFSLILESASTNQTSMYLCASSYLAAETEAFFGQGTRLTVV.

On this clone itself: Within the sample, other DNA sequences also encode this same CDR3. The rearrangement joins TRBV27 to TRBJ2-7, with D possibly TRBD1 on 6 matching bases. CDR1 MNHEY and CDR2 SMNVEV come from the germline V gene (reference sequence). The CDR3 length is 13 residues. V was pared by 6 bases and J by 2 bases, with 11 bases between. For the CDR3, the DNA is TGTGCCAGCAGCTTAACAGGGACCTACGAGCAGTACTTC. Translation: CASSLTGTYEQYF.

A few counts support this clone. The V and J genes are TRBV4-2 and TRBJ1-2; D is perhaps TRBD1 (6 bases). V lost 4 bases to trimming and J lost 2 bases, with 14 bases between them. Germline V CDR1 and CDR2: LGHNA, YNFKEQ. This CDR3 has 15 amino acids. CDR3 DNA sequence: TGTGCCAGCAGCCCACGAGGGGGGGGGAACTATGGCTACACCTTC. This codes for CASSPRGGGNYGYTF.

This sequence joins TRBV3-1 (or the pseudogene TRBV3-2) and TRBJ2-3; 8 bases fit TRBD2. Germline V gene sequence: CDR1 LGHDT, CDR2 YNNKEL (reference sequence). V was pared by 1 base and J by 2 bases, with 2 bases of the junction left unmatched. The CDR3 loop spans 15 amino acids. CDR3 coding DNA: TGTGCCAGCAGCCAAGGGACTAGCATCACAGATACGCAGTATTTT. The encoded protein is CASSQGTSITDTQYF.

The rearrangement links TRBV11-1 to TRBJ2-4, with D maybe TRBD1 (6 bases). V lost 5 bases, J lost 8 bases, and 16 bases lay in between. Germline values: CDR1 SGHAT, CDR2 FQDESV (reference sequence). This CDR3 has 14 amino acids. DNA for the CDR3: TGTGCCAGCAGCCCCCGGGACACTCAGGACATTCAGTACTTC. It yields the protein CASSPRDTQDIQYF.

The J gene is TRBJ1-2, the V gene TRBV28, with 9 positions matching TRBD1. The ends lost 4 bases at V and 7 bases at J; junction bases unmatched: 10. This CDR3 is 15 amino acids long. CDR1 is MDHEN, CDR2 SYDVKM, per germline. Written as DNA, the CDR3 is TGTGCCAGCAGTTCGGGACAGGGTTTAATGGGTGGCTACACCTTC. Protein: CASSSGQGLMGGYTF.

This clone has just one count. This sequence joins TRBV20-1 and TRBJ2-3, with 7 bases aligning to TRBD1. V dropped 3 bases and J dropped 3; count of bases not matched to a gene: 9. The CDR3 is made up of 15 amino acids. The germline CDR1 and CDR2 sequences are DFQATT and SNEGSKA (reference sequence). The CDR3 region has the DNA TGCAGTGCTAGTGCGCTGGGACAGCTAACAGATACGCAGTATTTT. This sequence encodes CSASALGQLTDTQYF.

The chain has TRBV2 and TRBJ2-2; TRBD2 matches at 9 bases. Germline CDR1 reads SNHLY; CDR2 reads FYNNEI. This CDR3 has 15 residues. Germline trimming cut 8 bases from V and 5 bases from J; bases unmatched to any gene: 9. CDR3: CASGGLAERTGELFF. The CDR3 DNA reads TGTGCCAGCGGGGGACTAGCCGAACGTACCGGGGAGCTGTTTTTT.

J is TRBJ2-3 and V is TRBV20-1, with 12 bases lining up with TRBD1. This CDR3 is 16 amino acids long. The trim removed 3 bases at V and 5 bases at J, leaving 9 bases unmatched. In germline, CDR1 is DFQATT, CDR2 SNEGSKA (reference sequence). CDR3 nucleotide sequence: TGCAGTGCTAGTCCCGGGACAGGGGGCAGAAGAGATACGCAGTATTTT. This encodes CSASPGTGGRRDTQYF.

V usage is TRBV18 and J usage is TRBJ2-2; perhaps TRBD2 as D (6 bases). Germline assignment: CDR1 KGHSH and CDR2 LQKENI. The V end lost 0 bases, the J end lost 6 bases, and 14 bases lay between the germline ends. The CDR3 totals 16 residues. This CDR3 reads CASSPPGLEVAGELFF. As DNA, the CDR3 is TGTGCCAGCTCACCACCGGGACTGGAAGTCGCCGGGGAGCTGTTTTTT.

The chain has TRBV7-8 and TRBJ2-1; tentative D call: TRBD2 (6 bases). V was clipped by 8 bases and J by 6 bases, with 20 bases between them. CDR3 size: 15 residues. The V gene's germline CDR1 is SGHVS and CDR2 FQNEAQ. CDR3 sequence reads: CASRPPGERGNEQFF. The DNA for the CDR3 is TGTGCCAGCCGCCCTCCGGGGGAGCGAGGCAATGAGCAGTTCTTC. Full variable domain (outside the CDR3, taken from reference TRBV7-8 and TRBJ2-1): GAGVSQSPRYKVAKRGQDVALRCDPISGHVSLFWYQQALGQGPEFLTYFQNEAQLDKSGLPSDRFFAERPEGSVSTLKIQRTQQEDSAVYLCASRPPGERGNEQFFGPGTRLTVL.

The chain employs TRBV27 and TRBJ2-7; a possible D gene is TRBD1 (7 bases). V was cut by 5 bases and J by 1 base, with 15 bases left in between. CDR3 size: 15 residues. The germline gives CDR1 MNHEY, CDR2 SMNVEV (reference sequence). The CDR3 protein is CASSQGTAGSYEQYF. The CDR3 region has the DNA TGTGCCAGCAGTCAGGGGACAGCGGGTTCCTACGAGCAGTACTTC.